This T cell receptor beta chain emerged from a study of metastatic and nonmetastatic thyroid tumors. Germline CDR1 reads SGHAT; CDR2 reads FQDESV (reference sequence). The CDR3 is 16 residues long. Trimming took 5 bases from V and 7 from J; bases not matched to a gene: 13. TCRdb reprocessed the PCR reads via MiXCR. The table records just over 20,000 clones, 9% to 15% of them present only once. Ahead of thyroid surgery, no patient had received treatment of any kind. This clone was counted a few times. The chain combines TRBV11-1 with TRBJ1-1; 10 bases are a match to TRBD1. The material sequenced was blood. The sequence came from a male donor with papillary thyroid cancer or a benign thyroid nodule (not recorded which). Some clones in this sample may be carry-over from other donors' samples. Here the CDR3 DNA reads TGTGCCAGCAGCCTCTGGGGACAGGGGAGGTCGGGTGAAGCTTTCTTT. As protein: CASSLWGQGRSGEAFF.